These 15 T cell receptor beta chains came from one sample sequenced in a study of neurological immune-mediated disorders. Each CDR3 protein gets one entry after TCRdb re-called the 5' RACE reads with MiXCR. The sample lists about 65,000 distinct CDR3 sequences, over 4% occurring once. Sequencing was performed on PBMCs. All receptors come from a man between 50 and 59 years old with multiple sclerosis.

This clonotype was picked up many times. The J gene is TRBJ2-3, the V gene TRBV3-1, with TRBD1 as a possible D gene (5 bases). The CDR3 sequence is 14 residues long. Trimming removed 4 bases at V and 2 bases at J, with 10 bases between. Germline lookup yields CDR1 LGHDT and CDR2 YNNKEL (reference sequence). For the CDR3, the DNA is TGTGCCAGCAGCCGCCCGACAGTCACAGATACGCAGTATTTT. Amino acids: CASSRPTVTDTQYF.

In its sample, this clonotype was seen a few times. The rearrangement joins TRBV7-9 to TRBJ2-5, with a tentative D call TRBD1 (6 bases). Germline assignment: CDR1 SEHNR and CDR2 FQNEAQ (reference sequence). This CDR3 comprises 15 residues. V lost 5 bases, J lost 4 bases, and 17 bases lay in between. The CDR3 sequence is CASSPGQGSRETQYF. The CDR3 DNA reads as TGTGCCAGCAGCCCCGGGCAGGGGTCTCGAGAGACCCAGTACTTC.

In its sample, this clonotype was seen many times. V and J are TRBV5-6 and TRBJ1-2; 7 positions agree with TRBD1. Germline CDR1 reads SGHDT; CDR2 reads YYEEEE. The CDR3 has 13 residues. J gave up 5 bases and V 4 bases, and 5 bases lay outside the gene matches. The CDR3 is CASSADREYGYTF. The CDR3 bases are TGTGCCAGCAGCGCCGACAGGGAATATGGCTACACCTTC.

CDR3 sequence reads: CSASPGGGPLPAEQFF. CDR3 DNA: TGCAGTGCCAGCCCGGGCGGGGGGCCTCTGCCAGCCGAGCAGTTCTTC. The V call is TRBV20-1, the J call TRBJ2-1, with 8 bases matching TRBD2. CDR1 and CDR2 from the germline V gene are DFQATT and SNEGSKA (reference sequence). J was trimmed by 10 bases and V by 6 bases; bases with no gene match: 20. The CDR3 loop spans 16 amino acids.

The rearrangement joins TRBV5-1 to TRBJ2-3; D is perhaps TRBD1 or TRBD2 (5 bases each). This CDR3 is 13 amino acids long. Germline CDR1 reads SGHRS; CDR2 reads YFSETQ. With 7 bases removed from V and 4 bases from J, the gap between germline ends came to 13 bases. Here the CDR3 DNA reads TGCGCCAGCCGCACGGGGACGCCAGATACGCAGTATTTT. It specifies CASRTGTPDTQYF.

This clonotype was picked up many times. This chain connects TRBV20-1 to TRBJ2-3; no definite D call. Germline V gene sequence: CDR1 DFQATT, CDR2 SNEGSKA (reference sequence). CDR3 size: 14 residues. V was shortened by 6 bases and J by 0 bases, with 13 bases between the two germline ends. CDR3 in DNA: TGCAGTGCCCGAGACGTTGCTAGCACAGATACGCAGTATTTT. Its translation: CSARDVASTDTQYF.

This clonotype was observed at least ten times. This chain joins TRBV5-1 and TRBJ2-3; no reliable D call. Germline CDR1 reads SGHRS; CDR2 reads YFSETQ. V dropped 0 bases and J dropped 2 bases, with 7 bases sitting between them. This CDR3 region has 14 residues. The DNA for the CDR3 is TGCGCCAGCAGCTTGGTGGCGATCACAGATACGCAGTATTTT. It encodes CASSLVAITDTQYF.

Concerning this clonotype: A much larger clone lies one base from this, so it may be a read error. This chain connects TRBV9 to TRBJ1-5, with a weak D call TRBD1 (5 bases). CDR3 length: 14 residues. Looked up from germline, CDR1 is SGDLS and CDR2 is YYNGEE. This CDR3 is CVSSGGDSNQPQNF. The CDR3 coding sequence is TGTGTCAGCAGCGGGGGGGATAGCAATCAGCCCCAGAATTTT.

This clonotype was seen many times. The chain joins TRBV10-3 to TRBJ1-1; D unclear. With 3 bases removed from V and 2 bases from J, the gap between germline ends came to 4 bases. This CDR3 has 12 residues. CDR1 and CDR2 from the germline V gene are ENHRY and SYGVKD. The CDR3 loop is CAISDGNTEAFF. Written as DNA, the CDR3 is TGTGCCATCAGTGACGGAAACACTGAAGCTTTCTTT.

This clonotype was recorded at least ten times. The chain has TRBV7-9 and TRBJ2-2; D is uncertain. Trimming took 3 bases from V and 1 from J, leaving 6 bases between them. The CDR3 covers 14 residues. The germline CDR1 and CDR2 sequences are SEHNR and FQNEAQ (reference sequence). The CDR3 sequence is CASSFSQNTGELFF. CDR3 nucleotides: TGTGCCAGCAGCTTTTCCCAGAACACCGGGGAGCTGTTTTTT.

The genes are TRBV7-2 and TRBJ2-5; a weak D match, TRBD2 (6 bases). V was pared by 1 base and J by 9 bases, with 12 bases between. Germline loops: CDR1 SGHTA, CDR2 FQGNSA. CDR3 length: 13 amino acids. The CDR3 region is CASSLDGGIAQYF. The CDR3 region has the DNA TGTGCCAGCAGCTTAGACGGGGGTATCGCCCAGTACTTC. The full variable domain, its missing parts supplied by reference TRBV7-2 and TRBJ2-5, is GAGVSQSPSNKVTEKGKDVELRCDPISGHTALYWYRQSLGQGLEFLIYFQGNSAPDKSGLPSDRFSAERTGGSVSTLTIQRTQQEDSAVYLCASSLDGGIAQYFGPGTRLLVL.

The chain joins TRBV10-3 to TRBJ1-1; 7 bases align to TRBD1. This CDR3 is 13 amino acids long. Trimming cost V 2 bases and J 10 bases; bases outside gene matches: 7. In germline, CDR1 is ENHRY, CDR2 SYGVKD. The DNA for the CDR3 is TGTGCCATCAGTGAGGTAAAGGGGGCGCGAGCTTTCTTT. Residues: CAISEVKGARAFF.

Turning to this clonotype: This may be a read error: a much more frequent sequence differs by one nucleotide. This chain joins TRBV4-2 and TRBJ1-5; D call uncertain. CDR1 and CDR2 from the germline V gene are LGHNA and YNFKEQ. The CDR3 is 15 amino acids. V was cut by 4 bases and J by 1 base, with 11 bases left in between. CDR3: CASSRSGKSNQPQHF. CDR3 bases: TGTGCCAGCAGCCGCTCGGGAAAGAGCAATCAGCCCCAGCATTTT.

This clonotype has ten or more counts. CDR3 region: CASSSQRTAYNEQFF. CDR3 nucleotide sequence: TGTGCCAGCAGTTCGCAGCGGACTGCCTACAATGAGCAGTTCTTC. V is TRBV12-3 or TRBV12-4 and J is TRBJ2-1, with a weak D call TRBD2 (5 bases). V was shortened by 4 bases and J by 2 bases, with 12 bases between the two germline ends. The CDR3 length is 15 residues.

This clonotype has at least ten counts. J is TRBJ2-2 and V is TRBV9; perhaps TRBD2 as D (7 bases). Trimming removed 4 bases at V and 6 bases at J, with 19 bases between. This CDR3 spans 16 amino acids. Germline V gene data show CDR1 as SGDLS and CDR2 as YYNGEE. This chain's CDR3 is CASSLPLGGAAGELFF. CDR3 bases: TGTGCCAGCAGCTTACCCCTGGGGGGGGCCGCCGGGGAGCTGTTTTTT.